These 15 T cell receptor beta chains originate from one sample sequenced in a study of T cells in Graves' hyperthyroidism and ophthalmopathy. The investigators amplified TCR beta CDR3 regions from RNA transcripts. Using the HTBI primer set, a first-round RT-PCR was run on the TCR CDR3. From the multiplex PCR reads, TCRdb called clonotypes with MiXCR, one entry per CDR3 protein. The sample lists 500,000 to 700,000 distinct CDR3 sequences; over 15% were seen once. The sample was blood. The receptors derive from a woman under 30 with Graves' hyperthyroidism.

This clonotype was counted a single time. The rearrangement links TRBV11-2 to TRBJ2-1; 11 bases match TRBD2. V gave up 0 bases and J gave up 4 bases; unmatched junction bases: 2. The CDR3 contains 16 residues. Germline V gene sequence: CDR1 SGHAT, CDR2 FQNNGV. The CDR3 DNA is TGTGCCAGCAGCTTAGAGAGGACTAGCGGGTACAATGAGCAGTTCTTC. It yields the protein CASSLERTSGYNEQFF.

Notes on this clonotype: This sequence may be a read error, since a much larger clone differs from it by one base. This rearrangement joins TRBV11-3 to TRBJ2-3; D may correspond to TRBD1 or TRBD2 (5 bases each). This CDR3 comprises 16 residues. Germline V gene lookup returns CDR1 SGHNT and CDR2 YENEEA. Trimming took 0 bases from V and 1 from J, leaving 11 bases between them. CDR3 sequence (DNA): TGTGCCAGCAGCTTAGATGGGACCGGGGGCACAGATACGCAGTATTTT. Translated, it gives CASSLDGTGGTDTQYF.

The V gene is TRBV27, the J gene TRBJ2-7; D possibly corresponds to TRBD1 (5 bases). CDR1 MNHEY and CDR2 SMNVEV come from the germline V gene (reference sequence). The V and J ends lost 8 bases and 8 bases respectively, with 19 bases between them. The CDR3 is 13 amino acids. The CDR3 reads CASPYGQQVQQYF. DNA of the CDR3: TGTGCCAGCCCCTACGGTCAACAGGTACAGCAGTACTTC.

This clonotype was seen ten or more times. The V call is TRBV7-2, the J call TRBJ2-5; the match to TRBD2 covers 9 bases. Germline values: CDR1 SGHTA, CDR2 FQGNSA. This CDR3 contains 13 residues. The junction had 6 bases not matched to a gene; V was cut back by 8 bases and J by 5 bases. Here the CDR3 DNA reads TGTGCCAGCGGCGGGGGGGCGGGTGAGACCCAGTACTTC. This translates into CASGGGAGETQYF.

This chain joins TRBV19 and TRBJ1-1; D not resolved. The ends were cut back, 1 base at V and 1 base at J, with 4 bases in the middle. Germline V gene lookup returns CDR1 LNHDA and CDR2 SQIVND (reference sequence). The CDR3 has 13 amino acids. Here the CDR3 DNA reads TGTGCCAGTAGTATAGGGTGGAACACTGAAGCTTTCTTT. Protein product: CASSIGWNTEAFF. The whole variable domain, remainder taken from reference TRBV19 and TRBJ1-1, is DGGITQSPKYLFRKEGQNVTLSCEQNLNHDAMYWYRQDPGQGLRLIYYSQIVNDFQKGDIAEGYSVSREKKESFPLTVTSAQKNPTAFYLCASSIGWNTEAFFGQGTRLTVV.

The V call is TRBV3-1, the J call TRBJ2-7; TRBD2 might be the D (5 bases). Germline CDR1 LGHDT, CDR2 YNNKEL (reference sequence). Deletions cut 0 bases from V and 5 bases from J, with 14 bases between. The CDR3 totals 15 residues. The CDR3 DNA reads TGTGCCAGCAGCCAAGATCCCGGCGGGTACGACGAGCAGTACTTC. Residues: CASSQDPGGYDEQYF.

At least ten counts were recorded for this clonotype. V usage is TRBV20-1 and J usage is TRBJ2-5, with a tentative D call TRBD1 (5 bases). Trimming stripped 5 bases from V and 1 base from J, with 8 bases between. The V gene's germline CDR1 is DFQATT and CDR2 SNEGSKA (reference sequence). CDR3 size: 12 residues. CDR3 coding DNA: TGCAGTGCTGGCAGGGCCCAAGAGACCCAGTACTTC. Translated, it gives CSAGRAQETQYF.

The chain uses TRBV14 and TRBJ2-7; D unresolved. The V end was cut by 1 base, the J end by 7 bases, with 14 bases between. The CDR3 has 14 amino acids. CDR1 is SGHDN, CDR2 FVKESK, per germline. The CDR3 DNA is TGTGCCAGCAGCCAAGTACGTCTCCTATGGGAGCAGTACTTC. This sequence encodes CASSQVRLLWEQYF.

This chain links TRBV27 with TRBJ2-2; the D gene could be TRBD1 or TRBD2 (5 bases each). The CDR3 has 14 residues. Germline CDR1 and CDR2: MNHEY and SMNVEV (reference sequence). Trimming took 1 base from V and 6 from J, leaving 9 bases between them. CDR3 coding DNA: TGTGCCAGCAGTTTATTCGGGGCCCCCGGGGAGCTGTTTTTT. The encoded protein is CASSLFGAPGELFF.

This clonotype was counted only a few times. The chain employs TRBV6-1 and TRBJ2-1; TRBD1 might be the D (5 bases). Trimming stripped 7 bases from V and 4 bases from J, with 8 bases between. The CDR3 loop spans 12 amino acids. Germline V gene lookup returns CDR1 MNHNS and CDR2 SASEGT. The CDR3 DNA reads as TGTGCCAGCATACGACAGTACAATGAGCAGTTCTTC. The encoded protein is CASIRQYNEQFF.

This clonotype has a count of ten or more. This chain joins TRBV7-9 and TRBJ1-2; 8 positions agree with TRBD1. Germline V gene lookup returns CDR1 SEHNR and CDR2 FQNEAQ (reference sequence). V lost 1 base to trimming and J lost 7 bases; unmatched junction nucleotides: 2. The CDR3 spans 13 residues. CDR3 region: CASSLGTGSGYTF. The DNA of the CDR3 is TGTGCCAGCAGCTTAGGGACAGGGAGTGGCTACACCTTC. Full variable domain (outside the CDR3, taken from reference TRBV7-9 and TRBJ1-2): DTGVSQNPRHKITKRGQNVTFRCDPISEHNRLYWYRQTLGQGPEFLTYFQNEAQLEKSRLLSDRFSAERPKGSFSTLEIQRTEQGDSAMYLCASSLGTGSGYTFGSGTRLTVV.

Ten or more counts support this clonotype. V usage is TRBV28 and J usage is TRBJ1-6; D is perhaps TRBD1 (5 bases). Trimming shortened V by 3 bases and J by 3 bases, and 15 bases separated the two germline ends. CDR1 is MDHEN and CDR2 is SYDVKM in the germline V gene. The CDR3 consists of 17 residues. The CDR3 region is CASSFVGHTDYNSPLHF. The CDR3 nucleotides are TGTGCCAGCAGTTTTGTTGGACACACTGACTATAATTCACCCCTCCACTTT.

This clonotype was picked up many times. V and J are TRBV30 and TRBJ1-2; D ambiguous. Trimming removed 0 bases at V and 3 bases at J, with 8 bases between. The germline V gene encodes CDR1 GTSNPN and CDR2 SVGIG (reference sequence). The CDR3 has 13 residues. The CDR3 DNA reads TGTGCCTGGAGTGTAGAGGATCACTATGGCTACACCTTC. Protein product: CAWSVEDHYGYTF.

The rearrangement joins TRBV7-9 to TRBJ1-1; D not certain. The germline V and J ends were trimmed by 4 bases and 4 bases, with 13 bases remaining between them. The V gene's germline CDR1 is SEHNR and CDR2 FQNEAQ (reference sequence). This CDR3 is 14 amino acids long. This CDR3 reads CASSSPGPFTEAFF. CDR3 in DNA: TGTGCCAGCAGCTCGCCCGGGCCCTTCACTGAAGCTTTCTTT. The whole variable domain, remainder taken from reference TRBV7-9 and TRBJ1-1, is DTGVSQNPRHKITKRGQNVTFRCDPISEHNRLYWYRQTLGQGPEFLTYFQNEAQLEKSRLLSDRFSAERPKGSFSTLEIQRTEQGDSAMYLCASSSPGPFTEAFFGQGTRLTVV.

This chain's CDR3 is CASSSVRGTYTGELFF. CDR3 nucleotides: TGTGCCAGCAGCAGCGTACGCGGGACCTACACCGGGGAGCTGTTTTTT. The chain is built from TRBV6-2 or TRBV6-3 and TRBJ2-2; a weak D match, TRBD2 (6 bases). The V gene lost 6 bases and the J gene lost 3 bases, with 17 bases spanning the gap. This CDR3 spans 16 amino acids. CDR1 is MNHEY and CDR2 is SVGEGT in the germline V gene.